This is a list of T cell receptor beta chains from one sample in a study of cytomegalovirus exposure and HLA in healthy donors. The protocol was immunoSEQ multiplex PCR, while the TCRdb copy is restricted to in-frame clones and leaves out a portion. This table holds approximately 100,000 clones, over 65% found once. Sequences were obtained from PBMCs. The receptors stem from a man younger than 45 in good health and CMV-seronegative. Each CDR3 is given with its conserved first and last residue.

len: 16
j_gene: TRBJ2-7
v_gene: TRBV21-1
CDR3aa: CASSLTLASIPYEQYF

len: 13
j_gene: TRBJ1-4
v_gene: TRBV19
CDR3aa: CASQTTRGEKLFF

len: 16
j_gene: TRBJ2-7
v_gene: TRBV7-3
CDR3aa: CASSPEGQGGLYEQYF

len: 18
j_gene: TRBJ2-6
v_gene: TRBV4-3
CDR3aa: CASSQSVLTLTGANVLTF

len: 17
j_gene: TRBJ1-1
v_gene: TRBV6-4
CDR3aa: CASSDRTGSRVNTEAFF

len: 16
j_gene: TRBJ2-1
v_gene: TRBV29-1
CDR3aa: CSVEVGTGTTYNEQFF

len: 14
j_gene: TRBJ2-7
v_gene: TRBV7-9
CDR3aa: CASSQAGSSHEQYF

len: 15
j_gene: TRBJ1-4
v_gene: TRBV5-1
CDR3aa: CASSFGDRVSEKLFF

len: 17
j_gene: TRBJ2-6
v_gene: TRBV11-1
CDR3aa: CASSLIRGSPGANVLTF

len: 14
j_gene: TRBJ1-5
v_gene: TRBV2
CDR3aa: CASMLGRNNQPQHF

len: 14
j_gene: TRBJ2-7
v_gene: TRBV6-6
CDR3aa: CASSYPGNTYEQYF

len: 15
j_gene: TRBJ1-3
v_gene: TRBV10-3
CDR3aa: CAISAGQDSGNTIYF

len: 18
j_gene: TRBJ2-1
v_gene: TRBV4-2
CDR3aa: CASSQIAGGRMDYNEQFF

len: 15
j_gene: TRBJ1-6
v_gene: TRBV21-1
CDR3aa: CASSRTGRGNSPLHF

len: 14
j_gene: TRBJ2-5
v_gene: TRBV6-5
CDR3aa: CASSYRRGQETQYF

len: 19
j_gene: TRBJ2-1
v_gene: TRBV7-9
CDR3aa: CASSLGRGLAGGSYNEQFF

len: 15
j_gene: TRBJ2-6
v_gene: TRBV28
CDR3aa: CASSSRSSGANVLTF

len: 13
j_gene: TRBJ1-1
v_gene: TRBV11-3
CDR3aa: CASSPTGGIEAFF

len: 16
j_gene: TRBJ1-1
v_gene: TRBV7-3
CDR3aa: CASSLTSTRANTEAFF

len: 17
j_gene: TRBJ2-3
v_gene: TRBV5-1
CDR3aa: CASSLRLAGVATDTQYF

len: 16
j_gene: TRBJ1-3
v_gene: TRBV9
CDR3aa: CASSVSTVNSGNTIYF

len: 15
j_gene: TRBJ1-6
v_gene: TRBV5-1
CDR3aa: CASSLDRATNSPLHF

len: 15
j_gene: TRBJ1-4
v_gene: TRBV5-1
CDR3aa: CASSFDQGVSWKLFF

len: 14
j_gene: TRBJ1-5
v_gene: TRBV27
CDR3aa: CASSPYFEDQPQHF

len: 14
j_gene: TRBJ1-1
v_gene: TRBV18
CDR3aa: CASSPDSLNTEAFF

len: 14
j_gene: TRBJ1-5
v_gene: TRBV5-8
CDR3aa: CASSAGGVGQPQHF

len: 14
j_gene: TRBJ2-7
v_gene: TRBV5-4
CDR3aa: CASSTLAGAYEQYF

len: 13
j_gene: TRBJ1-6
v_gene: TRBV10-3
CDR3aa: CAITSDYDSPLHF

len: 17
j_gene: TRBJ2-3
v_gene: TRBV9
CDR3aa: CASSTLAGAVRGDTQYF

len: 16
j_gene: TRBJ2-2
v_gene: TRBV4-1
CDR3aa: CASSQASRANTGELFF

len: 15
j_gene: TRBJ2-5
v_gene: TRBV28
CDR3aa: CASSFTGGYEETQYF

len: 13
j_gene: TRBJ2-5
v_gene: TRBV7-3
CDR3aa: CASSMTHQETQYF

len: 14
j_gene: TRBJ1-2
v_gene: TRBV7-6
CDR3aa: CASSPQGARYGYTF

len: 15
j_gene: TRBJ2-7
v_gene: TRBV19
CDR3aa: CASSLGTGTAYEQYF

len: 14
j_gene: TRBJ1-1
v_gene: TRBV19
CDR3aa: CASSIGVTTIEAFF

len: 14
j_gene: TRBJ1-5
v_gene: TRBV5-1
CDR3aa: CASSLSGSNQPQHF

len: 18
j_gene: TRBJ2-7
v_gene: TRBV7-2
CDR3aa: CASSLAEPSGGRIDEQYF

len: 12
j_gene: TRBJ2-1
v_gene: TRBV7-9
CDR3aa: CSSSSEGDEQFF

len: 18
j_gene: TRBJ2-1
v_gene: TRBV5-1
CDR3aa: CASSLTLEQGRPYNEQFF

len: 14
j_gene: TRBJ1-1
v_gene: TRBV7-3
CDR3aa: CASSFRGSRAEAFF

len: 18
j_gene: TRBJ2-7
v_gene: TRBV18
CDR3aa: CASSKSGLGTLGDNEQYF

len: 14
j_gene: TRBJ1-3
v_gene: TRBV2
CDR3aa: CAGGGLNSGNTIYF

len: 12
j_gene: TRBJ2-1
v_gene: TRBV29-1
CDR3aa: CSTSEAYNEQFF

len: 15
j_gene: TRBJ2-7
v_gene: TRBV2
CDR3aa: CASRGARNRPYEQYF